Following are 27 T cell receptor beta chains from one sample sequenced in a study of cytomegalovirus exposure and HLA in healthy donors. A multiplex PCR was run with 60 Vbeta primers and 13 Jbeta primers. Sequencing was performed with immunoSEQ multiplex PCR; in TCRdb, only in-frame clones are kept and a portion is missing. The data show over 110,000 clones, around 75% seen once. Sequencing was carried out using PBMCs. These receptors were taken from a female donor in good health and CMV-seronegative.

This chain uses TRBV15 with TRBJ1-2, with 7 nucleotides matching TRBD1. The CDR3 length is 15 residues. The junction had 3 bases not matched to a gene; V was cut back by 1 base and J by 1 base. Germline-derived CDR1 and CDR2 are LNHNV and YYDKDF (reference sequence). The CDR3 is CATSRVGQLNYGYTF. The CDR3 DNA reads as TGTGCCACCAGCAGAGTGGGACAGCTTAACTATGGCTACACCTTC.

A single count supports this clone. The V and J genes are TRBV5-6 and TRBJ2-5, with D tentatively TRBD1 (6 bases). The DNA matches TRBJ2-7 better at its end, which makes the J call doubtful. CDR1 and CDR2 (germline): SGHDT, YYEEEE. The CDR3 contains 13 residues. The CDR3 spells CASSRSRGDEQYF. CDR3 nucleotides: TGTGCCAGCAGCCGGAGCAGGGGTGACGAGCAGTACTTC.

This clone was found a few times. V and J are TRBV6-5 and TRBJ1-2; D may be TRBD1 (5 bases). Trimming removed 6 bases from V and 13 bases from J, with 21 bases in between. Germline V lookup: CDR1 MNHEY, CDR2 SVGAGI. The CDR3 totals 13 residues. The CDR3 spells CASSRGTAGPTTF. In DNA, the CDR3 is TGTGCCAGCAGCCGGGGGACGGCGGGTCCCACCACCTTC.

The chain uses TRBV11-3 and TRBJ2-2; 9 bases fit TRBD1. V shed 6 bases, J shed 7 bases, and the junction held 6 bases outside the gene matches. Germline V lookup: CDR1 SGHNT, CDR2 YENEEA. The CDR3 runs 14 residues. The CDR3 spells CASSQSTGGGELFF. The CDR3 nucleotides are TGTGCCAGCAGTCAGTCGACAGGGGGCGGGGAGCTGTTTTTT.

The rearrangement links TRBV19 to TRBJ1-2; TRBD1 aligns across 9 bases. CDR3 length equals 16 residues. V lost 5 bases, J lost 4 bases, and 11 bases stayed unmatched. Germline CDR1 LNHDA, CDR2 SQIVND (reference sequence). CDR3 DNA: TGTGCCAGTAGTTACCCGGGACAGGGAATAAGCTATGGCTACACCTTC. It is translated as CASSYPGQGISYGYTF.

The chain uses TRBV5-1 and TRBJ2-3, with 7 bases lining up with TRBD1. CDR1 and CDR2 from the germline V gene are SGHRS and YFSETQ. The CDR3 sequence is 16 residues long. The junction had 13 bases not matched to a gene; V was cut back by 2 bases and J by 7 bases. The CDR3 DNA follows: TGCGCCAGCAGCTTAGGGCTCTTGGGACAGTCTTATACGCAGTATTTT. Its translation: CASSLGLLGQSYTQYF.

The chain is built from TRBV27 and TRBJ2-7; D possibly corresponds to TRBD2 (6 bases). V shed 3 bases and J shed 4 bases, with 7 bases lying between them. There are 12 residues in the CDR3. Germline CDR1 MNHEY, CDR2 SMNVEV (reference sequence). CDR3 nucleotides: TGTGCCAGCAGTTTTGGGGGGTACGAGCAGTACTTC. This gives the protein CASSFGGYEQYF.

The V and J genes are TRBV12-5 and TRBJ2-3; 7 bases map to TRBD1. After removal of 6 bases from V and 6 bases from J, the junction contained 9 bases not matched to a gene. The CDR3 runs 14 residues. From germline, CDR1 is LGHNT and CDR2 FRNRAP. CDR3 DNA sequence: TGTGCTAGTGGCCACGGGACAGCTATGGATACGCAGTATTTT. Protein sequence: CASGHGTAMDTQYF.

The genes are TRBV12-5 and TRBJ1-5, with D tentatively TRBD1 (6 bases). V lost 0 bases, J lost 0 bases, and 15 bases lay in between. This CDR3 has 18 amino acids. Germline V gives CDR1 LGHNT, CDR2 FRNRAP. This CDR3 reads CASGLVGGAGYSNQPQHF. In DNA form, the CDR3 reads TGTGCTAGTGGTTTGGTCGGGGGGGCGGGGTATAGCAATCAGCCCCAGCATTTT.

The genes are TRBV27 and TRBJ2-5, with 12 bases aligning to TRBD2. The CDR3 extends over 14 amino acids. Germline lookup yields CDR1 MNHEY and CDR2 SMNVEV (reference sequence). V gave up 6 bases and J gave up 5 bases; unmatched junction bases: 4. CDR3 protein: CASSPSGRVETQYF. The DNA for the CDR3 is TGTGCCAGCAGCCCTAGCGGGAGGGTTGAGACCCAGTACTTC.

This clone was observed at least ten times. This sequence joins TRBV7-9 and TRBJ2-3; 9 bases align to TRBD2. This CDR3 region has 15 residues. The J segment lost 0 bases and the V segment lost 4 bases, leaving 2 bases of the junction unmatched. Germline-derived CDR1 and CDR2 are SEHNR and FQNEAQ (reference sequence). CDR3 DNA sequence: TGTGCCAGCAGCTCCGGGACTAGCAGCACAGATACGCAGTATTTT. Its translation: CASSSGTSSTDTQYF.

The V and J genes are TRBV10-3 and TRBJ2-2; TRBD1 matches at 11 bases. From germline, CDR1 is ENHRY and CDR2 SYGVKD. After removal of 7 bases from V and 6 bases from J, the junction contained 10 bases not matched to a gene. The CDR3 spans 16 residues. DNA of the CDR3: TGTGCCATCACCGCTACCAGGGACAGGGGGTCCGGGGAGCTGTTTTTT. Encoded protein: CAITATRDRGSGELFF.

The rearrangement uses TRBV4-1 and TRBJ1-5; D might be TRBD1 (5 bases). Germline CDR1 and CDR2: MGHRA and YSYEKL. Trimming stripped 1 base from V and 5 bases from J, with 18 bases between. The CDR3 runs 17 residues. CDR3 loop: CASSQVPSRTPDQPQHF. CDR3 sequence (DNA): TGCGCCAGCAGCCAAGTTCCCTCCCGGACACCCGATCAGCCCCAGCATTTT.

The chain employs TRBV20-1 and TRBJ2-3, with D unresolved. The CDR3 is 10 amino acids. Germline V gene sequence: CDR1 DFQATT, CDR2 SNEGSKA (reference sequence). V lost 3 bases and J lost 5, with 3 bases in between. The CDR3 coding sequence is TGCAGTGCTAGCCTAGATACGCAGTATTTT. Translation gives CSASLDTQYF.

The chain combines TRBV18 with TRBJ2-7; 7 positions agree with TRBD1. The trim removed 6 bases at V and 0 bases at J, leaving 8 bases unmatched. The germline V gene encodes CDR1 KGHSH and CDR2 LQKENI. This CDR3 has 15 amino acids. The CDR3 protein is CASSYDRVISYEQYF. In DNA, the CDR3 is TGTGCCAGCTCCTACGACAGGGTTATCTCCTACGAGCAGTACTTC. The whole variable domain, filled in from reference TRBV18 and TRBJ2-7, reads NAGVMQNPRHLVRRRGQEARLRCSPMKGHSHVYWYRQLPEEGLKFMVYLQKENIIDESGMPKERFSAEFPKEGPSILRIQQVVRGDSAAYFCASSYDRVISYEQYFGPGTRLTVT.

The CDR3 nucleotides are TGTGCCAGCAGCCTTGTCGCGGGGTGGAGCTCCAGGCAGTATTTT. It specifies CASSLVAGWSSRQYF. The chain couples TRBV7-2 to TRBJ2-3; tentatively, D is TRBD2 (6 bases). The CDR3 spans 15 residues. The germline gives CDR1 SGHTA, CDR2 FQGNSA. Trimming removed 5 bases at V and 11 bases at J, with 23 bases between. Filled out from reference TRBV7-2 and TRBJ2-3, the complete variable domain reads GAGVSQSPSNKVTEKGKDVELRCDPISGHTALYWYRQSLGQGLEFLIYFQGNSAPDKSGLPSDRFSAERTGGSVSTLTIQRTQQEDSAVYLCASSLVAGWSSRQYFGPGTRLTVL.

The J gene is TRBJ2-2, the V gene TRBV29-1, with a weak D call TRBD2 (5 bases). This CDR3 comprises 14 residues. Between the trimmed V and J ends, which lost 6 bases and 7 bases, there was a span of 18 bases. Germline V gene lookup returns CDR1 SQVTM and CDR2 ANQGSEA. This CDR3 reads CSVLGLAEVGELFF. For the CDR3, the DNA is TGCAGCGTCCTAGGGCTAGCTGAGGTCGGGGAGCTGTTTTTT.

V is TRBV7-2 and J is TRBJ2-7; weak D call: TRBD1 (6 bases). The germline gives CDR1 SGHTA, CDR2 FQGNSA. The CDR3 runs 13 residues. V dropped 5 bases and J dropped 2 bases, with 10 bases sitting between them. The CDR3: CASSRDTAYEQYF. The CDR3 region has the DNA TGTGCCAGCAGCCGGGACACTGCCTACGAGCAGTACTTC.

V gene TRBV7-9 combines with J gene TRBJ1-5; 11 positions match TRBD1. V trimming: 3 bases; J trimming: 5 bases; junction bases outside the gene matches: 3. The CDR3 totals 15 residues. The V gene's germline CDR1 is SEHNR and CDR2 FQNEAQ (reference sequence). CDR3 DNA: TGTGCCAGCAGCTTGGGACAGGGGGGTTATCAGCCCCAGCATTTT. It encodes CASSLGQGGYQPQHF.

The rearrangement links TRBV10-3 to TRBJ2-1; 7 bases fit TRBD2. V was clipped by 4 bases and J by 4 bases; unmatched bases: 4. Germline V gene sequence: CDR1 ENHRY, CDR2 SYGVKD. This CDR3 comprises 14 residues. The CDR3 sequence is CAISAASGYNEQFF. Written as DNA, the CDR3 is TGTGCCATCAGTGCGGCTAGCGGTTACAATGAGCAGTTCTTC.

V is TRBV2 and J is TRBJ1-5, with TRBD1 matching over 7 bases. The CDR3 length is 15 residues. The germline CDR1 and CDR2 sequences are SNHLY and FYNNEI. The trim removed 6 bases at V and 0 bases at J, leaving 5 bases unmatched. The CDR3 loop reads CASSLNRGSNQPQHF. Written as DNA, the CDR3 is TGTGCCAGCAGCTTAAACAGGGGTAGCAATCAGCCCCAGCATTTT. The whole variable domain, filled in from reference TRBV2 and TRBJ1-5, reads EPEVTQTPSHQVTQMGQEVILRCVPISNHLYFYWYRQILGQKVEFLVSFYNNEISEKSEIFDDQFSVERPDGSNFTLKIRSTKLEDSAMYFCASSLNRGSNQPQHFGDGTRLSIL.

The chain carries TRBV5-4 and TRBJ2-1; D may be TRBD2 (5 bases). Trimming removed 3 bases from V and 8 bases from J, with 18 bases in between. The CDR3 is made up of 15 amino acids. CDR1 is SGHNT, CDR2 YYREEE, per germline (reference sequence). The chain's CDR3 is CASSYGLGSGDEQFF. The DNA of the CDR3 is TGTGCCAGCAGCTACGGACTGGGATCCGGCGATGAGCAGTTCTTC.

The chain has TRBV11-2 and TRBJ2-7, with TRBD2 matching 12 bases. The J segment lost 3 bases and the V segment lost 6 bases, leaving 3 bases of the junction unmatched. The CDR3 extends over 14 amino acids. CDR1 and CDR2 from the germline V gene are SGHAT and FQNNGV. CDR3 sequence: CASSLAGGGYEQYF. In DNA form, the CDR3 reads TGTGCCAGCAGTCTAGCGGGAGGGGGCTACGAGCAGTACTTC.

The chain links TRBV5-1 to TRBJ2-5; 8 positions match TRBD1. The germline V gene has CDR1 SGHRS and CDR2 YFSETQ. Germline trimming cut 2 bases from V and 4 bases from J; bases unmatched to any gene: 7. CDR3 size: 15 residues. As DNA, the CDR3 is TGCGCCAGCAGCTTTGCCCTCGGACAGGGAGAGACCCAGTACTTC. It yields the protein CASSFALGQGETQYF.

The genes are TRBV10-2 and TRBJ2-2; a weak D match, TRBD2 (6 bases). The V and J ends lost 1 base and 1 base respectively, with 10 bases between them. The CDR3 extends over 16 amino acids. Germline V gene lookup returns CDR1 WSHSY and CDR2 SAAADI. CDR3 DNA: TGCGCCAGCAGTGAGTGGAGTAGCGGGAACACCGGGGAGCTGTTTTTT. It encodes CASSEWSSGNTGELFF.

In regard to this clone: Other DNA sequences in the sample encode the same CDR3. The J gene is TRBJ1-5, the V gene TRBV18, with 11 bases lining up with TRBD1. There are 15 residues in the CDR3. V lost 6 bases, J lost 2 bases, and 3 bases stayed unmatched. CDR1 and CDR2 (germline): KGHSH, LQKENI. In DNA form, the CDR3 reads TGTGCCAGCTCGCCGGGACAGGGGGGCAATCAGCCCCAGCATTTT. This gives the protein CASSPGQGGNQPQHF.

V gene TRBV30 combines with J gene TRBJ2-7; D unclear. This CDR3 spans 11 amino acids. Trimming cost V 0 bases and J 6 bases, with 6 bases left between them. Germline-derived CDR1 and CDR2 are GTSNPN and SVGIG (reference sequence). The CDR3 region is CAWSVLLEQYF. The CDR3 DNA sequence: TGTGCCTGGAGTGTACTACTCGAGCAGTACTTC.